This T cell receptor beta chain came from a study of cytomegalovirus exposure and HLA in healthy donors. About this clone itself: As yet, its antigen is unknown.

Regarding the study as a whole: Cytomegalovirus association was assigned to 170 or so TCR beta chains. For TCR beta chains, V- and J-gene trimming was later linked to a missense DCLRE1C variant.

Vbeta (60) and Jbeta (13) primers were used in the PCR. Study processing details: Later work found 65 million to 90 million unique TCR beta chains, with about 10 million shared. Measured with immunoSEQ multiplex PCR; TCRdb has only the in-frame clones, and not every one. That table is the source of V, J and clone size, and D and trimming were worked out from the DNA. The sample has about 62,000 clones, about 90% seen once. The ends were cut back, 4 bases at V and 4 bases at J, with 11 bases in the middle. Germline loops: CDR1 SGHRS, CDR2 YFSETQ. The CDR3 consists of 13 residues. This TCR derives from a man in his late teens or twenties in good health and CMV-seronegative. The chain joins TRBV5-1 to TRBJ1-2; tentatively, D is TRBD1 (6 bases). Sequencing was done on a sample of PBMCs. The CDR3 is CASSTGQSYGYTF. For the CDR3, the DNA is TGCGCCAGCAGCACCGGACAGTCCTATGGCTACACCTTC.